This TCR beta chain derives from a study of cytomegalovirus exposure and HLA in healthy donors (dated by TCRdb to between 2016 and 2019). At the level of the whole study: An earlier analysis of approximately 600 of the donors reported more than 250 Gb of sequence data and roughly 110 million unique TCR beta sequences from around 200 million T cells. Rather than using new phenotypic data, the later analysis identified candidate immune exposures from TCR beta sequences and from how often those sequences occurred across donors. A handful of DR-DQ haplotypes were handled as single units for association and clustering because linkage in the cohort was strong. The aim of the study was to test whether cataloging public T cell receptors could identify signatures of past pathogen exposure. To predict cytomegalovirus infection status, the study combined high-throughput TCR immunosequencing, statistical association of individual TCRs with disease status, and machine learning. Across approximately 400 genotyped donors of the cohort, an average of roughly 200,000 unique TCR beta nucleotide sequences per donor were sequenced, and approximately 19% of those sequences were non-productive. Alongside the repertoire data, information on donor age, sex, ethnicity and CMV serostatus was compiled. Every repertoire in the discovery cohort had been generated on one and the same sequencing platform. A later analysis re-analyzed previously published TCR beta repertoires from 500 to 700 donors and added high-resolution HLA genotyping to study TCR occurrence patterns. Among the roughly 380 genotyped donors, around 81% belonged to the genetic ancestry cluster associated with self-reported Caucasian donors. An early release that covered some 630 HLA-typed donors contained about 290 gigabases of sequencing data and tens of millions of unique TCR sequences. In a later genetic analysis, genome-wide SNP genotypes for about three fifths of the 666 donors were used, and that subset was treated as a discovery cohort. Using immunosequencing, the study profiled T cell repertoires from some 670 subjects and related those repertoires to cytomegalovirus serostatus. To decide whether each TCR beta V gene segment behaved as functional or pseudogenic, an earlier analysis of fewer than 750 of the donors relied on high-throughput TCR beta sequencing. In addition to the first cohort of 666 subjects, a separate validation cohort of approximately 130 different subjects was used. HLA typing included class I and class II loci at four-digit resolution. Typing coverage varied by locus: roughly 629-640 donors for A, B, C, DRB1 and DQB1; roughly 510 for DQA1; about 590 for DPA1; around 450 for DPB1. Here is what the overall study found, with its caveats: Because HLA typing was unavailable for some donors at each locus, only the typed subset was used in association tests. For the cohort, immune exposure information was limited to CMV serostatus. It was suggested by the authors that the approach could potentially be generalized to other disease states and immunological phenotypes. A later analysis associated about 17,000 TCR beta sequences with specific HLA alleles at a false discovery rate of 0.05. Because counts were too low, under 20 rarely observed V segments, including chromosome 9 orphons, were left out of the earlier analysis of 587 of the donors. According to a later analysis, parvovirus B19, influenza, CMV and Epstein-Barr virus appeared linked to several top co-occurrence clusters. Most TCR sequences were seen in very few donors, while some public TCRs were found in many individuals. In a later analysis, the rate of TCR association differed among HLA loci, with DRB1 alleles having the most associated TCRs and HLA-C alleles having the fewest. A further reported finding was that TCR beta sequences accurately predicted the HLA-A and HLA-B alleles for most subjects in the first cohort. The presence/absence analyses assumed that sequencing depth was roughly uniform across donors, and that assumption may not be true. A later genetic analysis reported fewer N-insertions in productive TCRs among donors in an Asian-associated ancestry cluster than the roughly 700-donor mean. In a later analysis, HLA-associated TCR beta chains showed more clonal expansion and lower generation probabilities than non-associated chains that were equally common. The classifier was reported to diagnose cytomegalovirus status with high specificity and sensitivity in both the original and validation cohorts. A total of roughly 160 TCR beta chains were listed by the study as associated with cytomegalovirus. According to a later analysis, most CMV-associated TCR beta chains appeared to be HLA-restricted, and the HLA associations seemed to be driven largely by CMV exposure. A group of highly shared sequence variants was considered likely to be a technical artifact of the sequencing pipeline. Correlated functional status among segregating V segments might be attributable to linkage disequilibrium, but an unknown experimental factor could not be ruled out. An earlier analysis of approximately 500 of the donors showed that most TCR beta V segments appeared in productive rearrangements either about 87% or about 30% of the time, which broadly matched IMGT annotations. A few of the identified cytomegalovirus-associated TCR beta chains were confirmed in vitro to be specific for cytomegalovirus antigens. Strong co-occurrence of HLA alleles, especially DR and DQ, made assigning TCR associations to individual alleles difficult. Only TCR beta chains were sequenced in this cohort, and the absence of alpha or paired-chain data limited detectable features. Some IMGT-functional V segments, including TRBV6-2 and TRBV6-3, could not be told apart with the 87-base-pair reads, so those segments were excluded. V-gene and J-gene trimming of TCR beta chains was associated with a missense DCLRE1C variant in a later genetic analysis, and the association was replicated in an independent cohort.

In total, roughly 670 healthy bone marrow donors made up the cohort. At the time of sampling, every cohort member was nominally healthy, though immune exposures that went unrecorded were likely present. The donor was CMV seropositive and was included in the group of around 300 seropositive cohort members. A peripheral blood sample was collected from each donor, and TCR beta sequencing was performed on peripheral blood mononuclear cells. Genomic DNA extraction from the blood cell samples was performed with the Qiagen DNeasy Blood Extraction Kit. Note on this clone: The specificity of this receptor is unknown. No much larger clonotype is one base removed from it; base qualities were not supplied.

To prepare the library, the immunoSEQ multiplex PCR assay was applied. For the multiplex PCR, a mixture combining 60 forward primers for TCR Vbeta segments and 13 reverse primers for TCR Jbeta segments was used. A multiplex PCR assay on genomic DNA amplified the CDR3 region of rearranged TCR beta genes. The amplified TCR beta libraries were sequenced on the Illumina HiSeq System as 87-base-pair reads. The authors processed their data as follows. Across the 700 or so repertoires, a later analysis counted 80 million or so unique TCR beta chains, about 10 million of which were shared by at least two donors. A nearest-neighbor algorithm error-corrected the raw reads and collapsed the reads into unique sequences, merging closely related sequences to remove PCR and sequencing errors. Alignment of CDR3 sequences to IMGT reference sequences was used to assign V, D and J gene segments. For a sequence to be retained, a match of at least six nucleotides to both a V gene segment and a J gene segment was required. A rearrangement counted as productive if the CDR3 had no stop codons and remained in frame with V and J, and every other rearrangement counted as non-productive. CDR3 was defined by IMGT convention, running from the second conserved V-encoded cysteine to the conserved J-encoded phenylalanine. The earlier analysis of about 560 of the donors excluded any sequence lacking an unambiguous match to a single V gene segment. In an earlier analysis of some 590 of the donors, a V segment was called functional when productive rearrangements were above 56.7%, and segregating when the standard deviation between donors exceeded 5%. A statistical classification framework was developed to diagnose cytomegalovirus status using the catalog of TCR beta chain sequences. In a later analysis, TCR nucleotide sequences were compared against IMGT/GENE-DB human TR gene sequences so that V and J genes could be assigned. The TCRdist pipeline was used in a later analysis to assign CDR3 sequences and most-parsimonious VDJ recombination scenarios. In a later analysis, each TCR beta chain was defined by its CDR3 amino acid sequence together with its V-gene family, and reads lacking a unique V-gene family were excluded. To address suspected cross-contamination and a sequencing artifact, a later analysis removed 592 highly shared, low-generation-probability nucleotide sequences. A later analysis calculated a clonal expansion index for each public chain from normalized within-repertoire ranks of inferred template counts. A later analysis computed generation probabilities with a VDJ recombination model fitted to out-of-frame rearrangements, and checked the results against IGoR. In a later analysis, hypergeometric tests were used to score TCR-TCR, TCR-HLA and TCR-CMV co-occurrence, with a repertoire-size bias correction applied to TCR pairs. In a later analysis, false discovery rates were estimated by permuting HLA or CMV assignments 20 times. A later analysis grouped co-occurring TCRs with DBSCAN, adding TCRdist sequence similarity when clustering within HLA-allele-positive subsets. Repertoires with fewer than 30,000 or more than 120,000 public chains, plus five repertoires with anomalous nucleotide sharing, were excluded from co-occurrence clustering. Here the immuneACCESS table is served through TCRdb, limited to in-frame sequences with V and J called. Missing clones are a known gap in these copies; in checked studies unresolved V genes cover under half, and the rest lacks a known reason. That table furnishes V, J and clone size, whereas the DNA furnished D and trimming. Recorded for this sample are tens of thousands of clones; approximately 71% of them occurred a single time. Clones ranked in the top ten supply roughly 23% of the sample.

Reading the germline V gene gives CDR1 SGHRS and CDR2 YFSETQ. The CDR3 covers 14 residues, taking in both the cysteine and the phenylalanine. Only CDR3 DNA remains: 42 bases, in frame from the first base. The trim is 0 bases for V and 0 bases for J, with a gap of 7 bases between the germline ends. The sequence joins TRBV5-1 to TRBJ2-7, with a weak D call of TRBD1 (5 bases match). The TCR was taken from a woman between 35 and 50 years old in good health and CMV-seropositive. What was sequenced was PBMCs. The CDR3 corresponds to CASSLADNSYEQYF. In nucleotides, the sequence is TGCGCCAGCAGCTTGGCGGACAACTCCTACGAGCAGTACTTC. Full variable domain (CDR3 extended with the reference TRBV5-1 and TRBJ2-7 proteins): KAGVTQTPRYLIKTRGQQVTLSCSPISGHRSVSWYQQTPGQGLQFLFEYFSETQRNKGNFPGRFSGRQFSNSRSEMNVSTLELGDSALYLCASSLADNSYEQYFGPGTRLTVT.